A single T cell receptor (beta chain) is shown here with its context. Source study methods: Sample TCR totals centred on a median of around 100,000, ranging about 20,000 to 690,600. MiXCR, run by TCRdb on the RACE reads, gives a single entry per CDR3 protein. TCRdb, rather than the study authors, made the V and J calls. The sample shows around 31,000 distinct CDR3 sequences, about 7.7% of them seen only once. The sample comes from a study of human T cells and chemical hapten exposure. Germline V gene data show CDR1 as LNHDA and CDR2 as SQIVND (reference sequence). The ends were cut back, 5 bases at V and 4 bases at J, with 8 bases in the middle. The CDR3 consists of 13 residues. The time point here: healthy volunteer bleed at 2 weeks. The authors' total RNA extraction used unfractionated whole blood.

The rearrangement joins TRBV19 to TRBJ1-4; D possibly corresponds to TRBD1 (5 bases). This clonotype was sampled from a human donor in good health. Some clones in this sample may be carry-over from other donors' samples. Sequenced material: whole blood. CDR3 residues: CASSPGLNEKLFF. CDR3 sequence (DNA): TGTGCCAGTAGTCCGGGGCTTAATGAAAAACTGTTTTTT.